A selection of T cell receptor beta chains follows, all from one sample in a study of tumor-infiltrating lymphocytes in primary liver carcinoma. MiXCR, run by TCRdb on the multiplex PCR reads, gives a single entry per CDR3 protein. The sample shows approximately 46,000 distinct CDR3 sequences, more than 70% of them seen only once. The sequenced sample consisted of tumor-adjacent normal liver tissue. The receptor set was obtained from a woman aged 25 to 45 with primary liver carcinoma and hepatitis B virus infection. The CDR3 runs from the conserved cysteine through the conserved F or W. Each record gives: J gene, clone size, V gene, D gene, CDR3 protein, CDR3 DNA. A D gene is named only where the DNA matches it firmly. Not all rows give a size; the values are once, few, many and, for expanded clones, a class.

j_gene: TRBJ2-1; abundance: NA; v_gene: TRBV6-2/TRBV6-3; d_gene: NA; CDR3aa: CASELLLYKEQFF; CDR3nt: TGTGCCAGCGAGTTGCTCCTATACAAAGAGCAGTTCTTC
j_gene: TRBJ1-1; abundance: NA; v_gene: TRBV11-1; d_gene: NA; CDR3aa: CASGFGKGCTEAFF; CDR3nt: TGTGCCAGCGGCTTCGGGAAGGGCTGCACTGAAGCTTTCTTT
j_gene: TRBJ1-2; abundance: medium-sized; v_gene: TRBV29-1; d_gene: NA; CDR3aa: CSVVVGNGYTF; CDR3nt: TGCAGCGTTGTGGTGGGAAATGGCTACACCTTC
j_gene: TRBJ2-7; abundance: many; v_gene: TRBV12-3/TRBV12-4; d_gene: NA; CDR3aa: CASSPTGSSYEQYF; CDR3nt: TGTGCCAGCAGTCCCACAGGGAGCTCCTACGAGCAGTACTTC
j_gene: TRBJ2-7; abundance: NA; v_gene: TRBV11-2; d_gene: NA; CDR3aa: CASSRGTFSYEEYF; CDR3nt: TGTGCCAGCAGCCGGGGCACCTTCTCCTACGAGGAATACTTC
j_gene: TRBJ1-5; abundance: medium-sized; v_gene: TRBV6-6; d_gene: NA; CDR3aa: CASQGGFGNQPQHF; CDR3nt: TGTGCCAGCCAGGGAGGGTTTGGCAATCAGCCCCAGCATTTT
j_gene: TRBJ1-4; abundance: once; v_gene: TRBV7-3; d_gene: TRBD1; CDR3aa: CASSLFGTDGEKLFF; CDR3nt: TGTGCCAGCAGCTTGTTCGGGACAGATGGTGAAAAACTGTTTTTT
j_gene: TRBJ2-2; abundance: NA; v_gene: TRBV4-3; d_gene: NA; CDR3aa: CVSSPRSGAGELFF; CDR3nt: TGCGTCAGCAGCCCCAGATCCGGGGCCGGGGAGCTGTTTTTT
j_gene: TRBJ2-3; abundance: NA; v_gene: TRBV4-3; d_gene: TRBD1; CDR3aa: CASSQECRGHSDAQYF; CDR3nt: TGCGCCAGCAGCCAAGAATGCAGGGGGCATTCAGATGCGCAGTATTTT
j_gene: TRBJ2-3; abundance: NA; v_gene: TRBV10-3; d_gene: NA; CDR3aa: CAINVSTATDTQYF; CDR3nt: TGTGCCATCAATGTGTCGACCGCCACAGATACGCAGTATTTT
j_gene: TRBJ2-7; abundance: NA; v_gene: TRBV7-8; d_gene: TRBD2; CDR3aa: CASSPLLAGEDLEHYF; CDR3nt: TGTGCCAGCAGCCCATTACTAGCGGGCGAAGACCTCGAGCACTACTTC
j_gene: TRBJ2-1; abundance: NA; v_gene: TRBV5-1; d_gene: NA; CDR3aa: CASKTMAGGCEQLF; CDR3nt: TGCGCCAGCAAGACGATGGCAGGCGGATGTGAGCAGCTCTTC
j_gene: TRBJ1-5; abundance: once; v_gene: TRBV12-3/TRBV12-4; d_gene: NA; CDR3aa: CASGPNQPQHF; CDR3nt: TGTGCCAGCGGCCCAAATCAGCCCCAGCATTTC
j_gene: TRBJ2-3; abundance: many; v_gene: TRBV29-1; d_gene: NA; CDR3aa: CSVEDLLQLGLTDTQYF; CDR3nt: TGCAGCGTTGAAGATCTTTTGCAGCTCGGACTCACAGATACGCAGTATTTT
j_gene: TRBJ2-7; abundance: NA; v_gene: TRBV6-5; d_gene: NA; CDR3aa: CASSQRVAEYSTYEQYF; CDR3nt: TGTGCCAGCAGTCAGAGGGTTGCGGAATACTCTACCTACGAGCAGTACTTC
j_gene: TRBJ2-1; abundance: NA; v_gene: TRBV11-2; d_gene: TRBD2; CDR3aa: CASSTALAGGYNERFF; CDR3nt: TGTGCCAGCAGCACCGCTCTAGCGGGAGGATATAATGAGCGGTTCTTC
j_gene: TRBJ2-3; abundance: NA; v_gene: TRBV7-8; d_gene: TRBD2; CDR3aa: CASSLRAGGPGDTQYF; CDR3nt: TGTGCCAGCAGCTTACGAGCGGGAGGGCCTGGCGATACGCAGTACTTT
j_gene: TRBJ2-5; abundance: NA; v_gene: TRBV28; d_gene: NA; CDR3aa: CASSNQQGFLETQYF; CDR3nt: TGTGCCAGCAGCAACCAACAGGGTTTTTTAGAGACCCAGTACTTC
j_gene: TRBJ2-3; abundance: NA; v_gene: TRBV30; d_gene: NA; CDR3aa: CAWSVQPHTQYF; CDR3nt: TGTGCCTGGAGTGTACAGCCACATACGCAGTATTTT
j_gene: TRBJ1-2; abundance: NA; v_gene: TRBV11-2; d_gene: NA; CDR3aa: CACTQVGCGGYTF; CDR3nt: TGTGCCTGTACTCAGGTGGGGTGTGGAGGCTACACCTTC
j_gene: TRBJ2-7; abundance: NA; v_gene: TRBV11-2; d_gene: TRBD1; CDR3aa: CASSFHPGQGRGYVQYF; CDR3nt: TGTGCCAGTAGCTTTCATCCGGGACAGGGAAGGGGTTACGTACAGTACTTC
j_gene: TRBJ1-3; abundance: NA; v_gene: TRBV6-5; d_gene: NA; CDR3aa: CASSPWDPLSSGNTIYF; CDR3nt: TGTGCCAGTAGTCCCTGGGACCCTCTGAGCTCTGGAAACACCATATATTTT
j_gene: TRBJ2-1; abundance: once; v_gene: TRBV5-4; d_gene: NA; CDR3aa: CASSLEVLVAVLNEQFF; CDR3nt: TGTGCCAGCAGCTTGGAGGTTTTGGTAGCGGTTCTCAATGAGCAGTTCTTC
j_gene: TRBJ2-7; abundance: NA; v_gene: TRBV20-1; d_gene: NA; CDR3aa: CSARTGYEQYF; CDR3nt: TGCAGTGCTCGGACTGGCTACGAGCAGTACTTC
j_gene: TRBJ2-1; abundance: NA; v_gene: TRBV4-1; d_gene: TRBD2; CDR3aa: CASNQEGWQGLAGRYNEQFF; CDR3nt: TGCGCCAGCAACCAAGAGGGGTGGCAGGGGCTAGCGGGTCGGTACAATGAGCAGTTCTTC
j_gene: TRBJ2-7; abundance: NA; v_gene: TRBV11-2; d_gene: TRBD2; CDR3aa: CVSSLGGTRNEQYF; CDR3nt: TGCGTCAGCAGCCTCGGGGGGACGCGGAATGAGCAGTACTTC
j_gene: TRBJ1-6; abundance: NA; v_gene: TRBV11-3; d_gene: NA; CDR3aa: CASSAEWHSSLHF; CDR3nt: TGTGCCAGCAGCGCCGAGTGGCATTCATCCCTCCACTTT
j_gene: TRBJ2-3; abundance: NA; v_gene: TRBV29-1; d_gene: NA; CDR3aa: CSVDPRDAITDTQYF; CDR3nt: TGCAGCGTTGACCCGAGGGATGCTATCACAGATACGCAGTATTTT
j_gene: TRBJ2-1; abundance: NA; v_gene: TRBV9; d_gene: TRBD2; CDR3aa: CASSVGLAGGTEQFF; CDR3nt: TGTGCCAGCAGCGTAGGGCTAGCGGGAGGGACTGAGCAGTTCTTC
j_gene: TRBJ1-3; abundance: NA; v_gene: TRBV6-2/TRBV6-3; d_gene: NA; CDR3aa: CVSSSDTDSGNTIYF; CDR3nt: TGTGTCAGCAGTTCCGACACAGACTCTGGAAACACCATATATTTT
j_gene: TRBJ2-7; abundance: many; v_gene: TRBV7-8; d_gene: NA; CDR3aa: CASSRTGGGDSASYEQYF; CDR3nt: TGTGCCAGCAGCCGAACCGGGGGCGGGGACAGTGCTTCCTACGAGCAGTACTTC
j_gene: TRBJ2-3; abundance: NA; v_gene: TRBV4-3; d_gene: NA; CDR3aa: CASSQGEFTATQYF; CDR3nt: TGCGCCAGCAGCCAAGGGGAGTTCACAGCTACGCAGTATTTT
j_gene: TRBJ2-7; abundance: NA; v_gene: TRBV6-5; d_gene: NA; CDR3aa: CASSYEYSSSYEQYF; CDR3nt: TGCGCCAGCAGTTACGAGTACAGCAGCTCCTACGAGCAGTACTTC
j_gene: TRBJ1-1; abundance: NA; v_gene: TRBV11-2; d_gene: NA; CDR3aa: CTSSPWAEAFF; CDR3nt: TGTACCAGCAGCCCCTGGGCTGAAGCTTTCTTT
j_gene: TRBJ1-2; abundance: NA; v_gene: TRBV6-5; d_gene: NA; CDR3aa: CASSYGTHDDYTF; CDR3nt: TGTGCCAGCAGTTATGGAACGCACGATGACTACACCTTC
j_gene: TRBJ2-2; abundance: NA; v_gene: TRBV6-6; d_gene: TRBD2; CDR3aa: CASSYASGGTNTGELFF; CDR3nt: TGTGCCAGTAGTTACGCTAGCGGGGGGACAAACACCGGGGAGCTGTTTTTT
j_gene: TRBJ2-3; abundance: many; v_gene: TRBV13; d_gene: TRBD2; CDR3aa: CASSLGPTSGGSDTQYF; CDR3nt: TGTGCCAGCAGCTTAGGCCCGACTAGCGGGGGTTCAGATACGCAGTATTTT
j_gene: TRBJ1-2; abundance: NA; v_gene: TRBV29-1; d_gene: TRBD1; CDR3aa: CSVATGKRYGNTF; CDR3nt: TGTAGCGTTGCGACAGGGAAGCGGTATGGCAACACCTTC
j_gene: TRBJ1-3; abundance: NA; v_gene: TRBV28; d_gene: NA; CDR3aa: CASSIIGGNSGNTIYF; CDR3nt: TGTGCCAGCAGTATTATCGGGGGGAACTCTGGTAACACCATATATTTT
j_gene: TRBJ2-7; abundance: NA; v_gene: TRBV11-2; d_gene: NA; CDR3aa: CASCLWGGVYEQYF; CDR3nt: TGTGCCAGCTGCTTATGGGGCGGGGTTTACGAGCAATATTTC
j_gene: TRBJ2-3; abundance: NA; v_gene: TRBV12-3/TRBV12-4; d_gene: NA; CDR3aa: CASRTGCATDTQYF; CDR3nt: TGTGCCAGCAGAACGGGTTGCGCAACAGATACGCAGTATTTT
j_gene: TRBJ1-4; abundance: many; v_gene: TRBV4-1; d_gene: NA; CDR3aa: CASSQGGLRQSTNEKLFF; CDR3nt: TGCGCCAGCAGCCAAGGTGGTCTTAGACAGTCAACTAATGAAAAACTGTTTTTT
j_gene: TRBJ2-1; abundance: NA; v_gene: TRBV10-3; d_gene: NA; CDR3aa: CAINDVGGLDEQFF; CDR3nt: TGTGCCATCAATGACGTTGGTGGGTTAGATGAGCAATTCTTC
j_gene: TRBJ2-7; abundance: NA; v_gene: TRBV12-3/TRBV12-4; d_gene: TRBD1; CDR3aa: CASSSRAGTGSTFNEQYF; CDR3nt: TGTGCCAGCAGCTCGAGAGCTGGGACAGGGAGCACTTTCAACGAGCAGTACTTC
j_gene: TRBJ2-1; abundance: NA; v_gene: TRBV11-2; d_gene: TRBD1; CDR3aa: CASSYGQGRHNEHFF; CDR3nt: TGTGCCAGCAGCTATGGACAGGGGAGACACAATGAGCACTTCTTC
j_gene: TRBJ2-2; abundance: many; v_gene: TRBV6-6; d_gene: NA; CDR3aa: CASSYVGELFF; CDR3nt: TGTGCCAGCAGTTACGTAGGGGAGCTGTTTTTT
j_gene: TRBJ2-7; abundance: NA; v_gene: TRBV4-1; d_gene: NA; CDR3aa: CASSRDWGNVQYF; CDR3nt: TGCGCCAGCAGCCGAGATTGGGGGAACGTGCAGTACTTC
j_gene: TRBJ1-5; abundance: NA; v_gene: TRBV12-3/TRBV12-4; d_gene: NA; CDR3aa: CASSLWGGCNQPQHF; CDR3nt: TGTGCCAGCAGTCTGTGGGGAGGTTGCAATCAGCCCCAGCATTTT
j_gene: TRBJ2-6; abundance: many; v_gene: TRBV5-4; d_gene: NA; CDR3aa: CASSPMEGDAANVLTF; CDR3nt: TGTGCCAGCAGCCCAATGGAAGGGGATGCGGCCAACGTCCTGACTTTC
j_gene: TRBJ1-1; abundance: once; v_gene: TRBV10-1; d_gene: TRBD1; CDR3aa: CANSESQGVHTEAFF; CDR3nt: TGCGCCAATAGTGAGTCTCAGGGGGTTCACACTGAAGCTTTCTTT
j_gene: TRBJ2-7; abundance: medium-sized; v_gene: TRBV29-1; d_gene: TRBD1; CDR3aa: CSVRQGAFYEQYF; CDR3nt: TGCAGCGTAAGACAGGGGGCATTTTACGAGCAGTACTTC
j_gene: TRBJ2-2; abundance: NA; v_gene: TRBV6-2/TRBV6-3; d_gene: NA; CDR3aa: CANSYPPGERGTGELSF; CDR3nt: TGTGCCAACAGTTACCCCCCCGGGGAGAGAGGCACCGGGGAGCTGTCTTTT
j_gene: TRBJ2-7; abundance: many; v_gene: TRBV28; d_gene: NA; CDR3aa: CASSLRNEQYF; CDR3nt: TGTGCCAGCAGTTTAAGGAACGAGCAGTACTTC
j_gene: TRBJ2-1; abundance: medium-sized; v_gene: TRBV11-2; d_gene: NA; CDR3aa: CASSLVGGGTYNEQFF; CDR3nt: TGTGCCAGCAGCTTAGTAGGGGGGGGGACCTACAATGAGCAGTTCTTC
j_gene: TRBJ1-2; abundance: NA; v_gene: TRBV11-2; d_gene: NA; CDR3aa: CTSSLNPQIVNYGYTF; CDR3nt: TGTACCAGCAGCTTAAACCCTCAGATTGTGAATTATGGCTACACTTTT
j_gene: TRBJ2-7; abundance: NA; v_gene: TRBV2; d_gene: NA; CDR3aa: CASSFDRYEQYF; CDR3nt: TGTGCCAGCAGTTTCGACAGATACGAGCAGTACTTC
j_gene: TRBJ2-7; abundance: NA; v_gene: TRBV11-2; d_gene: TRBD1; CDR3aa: CAKGDRTYEQYF; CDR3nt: TGTGCCAAAGGGGACAGGACCTACGAGCAGTACTTC
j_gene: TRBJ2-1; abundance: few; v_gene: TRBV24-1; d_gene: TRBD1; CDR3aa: CATSGHRGADPDNEQFF; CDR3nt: TGTGCCACCAGTGGTCACAGGGGCGCTGATCCGGACAATGAGCAGTTCTTC